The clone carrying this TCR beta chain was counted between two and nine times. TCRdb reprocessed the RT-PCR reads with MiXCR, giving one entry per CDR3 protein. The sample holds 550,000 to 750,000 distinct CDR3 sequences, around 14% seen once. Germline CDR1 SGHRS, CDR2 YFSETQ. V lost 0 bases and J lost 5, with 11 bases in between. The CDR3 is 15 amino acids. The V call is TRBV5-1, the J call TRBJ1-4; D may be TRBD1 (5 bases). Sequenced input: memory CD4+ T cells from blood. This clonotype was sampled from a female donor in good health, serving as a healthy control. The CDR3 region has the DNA TGCGCCAGCAGCTTGGATCAGGGAAGGAATGAAAAACTGTTTTTT. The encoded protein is CASSLDQGRNEKLFF.